The TCR beta chain described here comes from a study of blood T cell repertoires in COVID-19. Study-wide context: Both acute and convalescent COVID-19 samples were obtained from the United States, Italy and Spain.

Per the original data handling: Amplification of reference gene primers was used by the study to estimate nucleated cell counts. Profiled with immunoSEQ multiplex PCR; TCRdb holds only in-frame clones, not every one. D and trimming come from the DNA, and the V and J calls and clone size come from that table. The sample yields 200,000 to 300,000 clones, approximately 88% seen once. CDR3 length: 14 amino acids. The germline gives CDR1 LNHDA, CDR2 SQIVND (reference sequence). Sequencing was performed on peripheral blood. The chain combines TRBV19 with TRBJ1-3; maybe TRBD1 (5 bases). This clonotype originated in a man aged 35-49 years with acute or convalescent COVID-19. CDR3 nucleotide sequence: TGTGCATCGGAGCGGGGGAGAAGGGGAAACACCATATATTTT. Translating it yields CASERGRRGNTIYF.